The rows below give T cell receptor beta chains drawn from one sample of a study of cytomegalovirus exposure and HLA in healthy donors. Data came from immunoSEQ multiplex PCR; TCRdb stores just in-frame clones and leaves some out. Of 100,000 to 120,000 clones listed, 75% to 85% are singletons. The sequencing sample was made of PBMCs. These receptors originate from a man in his thirties or forties in good health and CMV-seronegative. Both conserved end residues are part of each CDR3. Clone size, where shown, is once, few, many, or a class for clones that have expanded.

J gene: TRBJ1-3
V gene: TRBV11-2
clone size: few
CDR3 protein: CASSLDRSGNTIYF

J gene: TRBJ1-1
V gene: TRBV7-8
clone size: NA
CDR3 protein: CASSPVVRGTEAFF

J gene: TRBJ1-4
V gene: TRBV2
clone size: NA
CDR3 protein: CASSWLGAYEKLFF

J gene: TRBJ2-3
V gene: TRBV9
clone size: NA
CDR3 protein: CASSRDFGADTQYF

J gene: TRBJ1-2
V gene: TRBV7-2
clone size: NA
CDR3 protein: CASSLDGNYGYTF

J gene: TRBJ2-1
V gene: TRBV4-1
clone size: NA
CDR3 protein: CASSRSSGRVRDEQFF

J gene: TRBJ2-7
V gene: TRBV6-5
clone size: NA
CDR3 protein: CASRLGQGGGYEQYF

J gene: TRBJ2-5
V gene: TRBV2
clone size: NA
CDR3 protein: CAIRLQTQGTQYF

J gene: TRBJ2-1
V gene: TRBV28
clone size: few
CDR3 protein: CASRETGFPYNEQFF

J gene: TRBJ2-1
V gene: TRBV11-2
clone size: NA
CDR3 protein: CASSSNRALYNEQFF

J gene: TRBJ1-4
V gene: TRBV28
clone size: NA
CDR3 protein: CASGTGNEKLFF

J gene: TRBJ2-7
V gene: TRBV18
clone size: NA
CDR3 protein: CASSPDQLLGLAGGGEQYF

J gene: TRBJ1-6
V gene: TRBV7-2
clone size: NA
CDR3 protein: CASSLVSQGARSPLHF

J gene: TRBJ2-2
V gene: TRBV7-6
clone size: NA
CDR3 protein: CASSLLIGTSGTSGELFF

J gene: TRBJ1-4
V gene: TRBV7-7
clone size: NA
CDR3 protein: CASSPMQAGDNEKLFF

J gene: TRBJ1-1
V gene: TRBV5-6
clone size: few
CDR3 protein: CASRGTRNTEAFF

J gene: TRBJ2-7
V gene: TRBV6-4
clone size: NA
CDR3 protein: CARTGGRVDREQYF

J gene: TRBJ2-3
V gene: TRBV4-3
clone size: NA
CDR3 protein: CASSQGGGLANTDTQYF

J gene: TRBJ1-1
V gene: TRBV7-9
clone size: NA
CDR3 protein: CTSSLTGNTEAFF

J gene: TRBJ2-1
V gene: TRBV10-3
clone size: NA
CDR3 protein: CAISPRTGAENNEQFF

J gene: TRBJ1-1
V gene: TRBV6-5
clone size: NA
CDR3 protein: CASTRLRGNTEAFF

J gene: TRBJ2-2
V gene: TRBV7-9
clone size: NA
CDR3 protein: CASSHPQQPWGELFF

J gene: TRBJ2-3
V gene: TRBV18
clone size: NA
CDR3 protein: CASSLLGQDTDTQYF

J gene: TRBJ1-1
V gene: TRBV4-3
clone size: NA
CDR3 protein: CASSQAGTGTEAFF

J gene: TRBJ1-5
V gene: TRBV7-6
clone size: NA
CDR3 protein: CASSFFCSFVLVSGQPQHF

J gene: TRBJ2-7
V gene: TRBV6-1
clone size: NA
CDR3 protein: CASSVVRGSYEQYF

J gene: TRBJ2-7
V gene: TRBV10-3
clone size: NA
CDR3 protein: CAISPGLGDEQYF

J gene: TRBJ2-7
V gene: TRBV4-2
clone size: NA
CDR3 protein: CASSQAVLGDSSYEQYF

J gene: TRBJ2-3
V gene: TRBV9
clone size: NA
CDR3 protein: CASSPRLGDTQYF

J gene: TRBJ2-1
V gene: TRBV6-5
clone size: few
CDR3 protein: CASRGQRDEQFF

J gene: TRBJ2-3
V gene: TRBV18
clone size: NA
CDR3 protein: CASSPPSGDTQYF

J gene: TRBJ2-3
V gene: TRBV28
clone size: NA
CDR3 protein: CASSSLAGAVDTQYF

J gene: TRBJ2-5
V gene: TRBV6-6
clone size: NA
CDR3 protein: CASCPVAGQETQYF

J gene: TRBJ2-7
V gene: TRBV27
clone size: once
CDR3 protein: CASSARQGAYEQYF

J gene: TRBJ2-5
V gene: TRBV7-2
clone size: NA
CDR3 protein: CASSRYRVEATQYF

J gene: TRBJ1-2
V gene: TRBV4-1
clone size: NA
CDR3 protein: CASSRARDSINYGYTF

J gene: TRBJ2-7
V gene: TRBV19
clone size: once
CDR3 protein: CASSIGGGDNEQYF

J gene: TRBJ1-1
V gene: TRBV7-8
clone size: few
CDR3 protein: CASSLDRHTEAFF

J gene: TRBJ2-1
V gene: TRBV29-1
clone size: few
CDR3 protein: CSVEVWDIQQFF

J gene: TRBJ1-4
V gene: TRBV9
clone size: few
CDR3 protein: CASSVGQGSGAEKLFF

J gene: TRBJ1-1
V gene: TRBV28
clone size: NA
CDR3 protein: CAVGGWGNTEAFF

J gene: TRBJ1-4
V gene: TRBV5-1
clone size: NA
CDR3 protein: CASTLGDSRNEKLFF

J gene: TRBJ2-5
V gene: TRBV29-1
clone size: NA
CDR3 protein: CSVVGAAGGTQETQYF

J gene: TRBJ1-4
V gene: TRBV4-3
clone size: few
CDR3 protein: CASSHTSGLRGEKLFF

J gene: TRBJ1-1
V gene: TRBV2
clone size: NA
CDR3 protein: CASSVGARTEAFF

J gene: TRBJ1-1
V gene: TRBV6-1
clone size: NA
CDR3 protein: CASRGVNTEAFF

J gene: TRBJ2-7
V gene: TRBV6-1
clone size: NA
CDR3 protein: CASSDYSLWIYEQYF

J gene: TRBJ2-2
V gene: TRBV25-1
clone size: NA
CDR3 protein: CASTDDRTGELFF

J gene: TRBJ2-7
V gene: TRBV4-1
clone size: NA
CDR3 protein: CASSRISGDLYEQYF

J gene: TRBJ2-3
V gene: TRBV29-1
clone size: NA
CDR3 protein: CSVAGLAGVTDTQYF

J gene: TRBJ2-1
V gene: TRBV5-1
clone size: NA
CDR3 protein: CASSLAAGVSDNEQFF

J gene: TRBJ1-1
V gene: TRBV18
clone size: NA
CDR3 protein: CASSPRGIGTEAFF